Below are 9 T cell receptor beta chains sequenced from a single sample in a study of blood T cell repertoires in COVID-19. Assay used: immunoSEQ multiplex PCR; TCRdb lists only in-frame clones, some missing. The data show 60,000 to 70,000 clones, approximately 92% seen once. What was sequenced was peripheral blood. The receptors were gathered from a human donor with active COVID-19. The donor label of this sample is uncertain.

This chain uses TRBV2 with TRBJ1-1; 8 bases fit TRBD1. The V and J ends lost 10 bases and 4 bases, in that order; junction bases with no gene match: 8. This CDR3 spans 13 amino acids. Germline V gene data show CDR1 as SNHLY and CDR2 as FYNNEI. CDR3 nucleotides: TGTGCCAACGGACAGGGCCTCGGCACTGAAGCTTTCTTT. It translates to CANGQGLGTEAFF.

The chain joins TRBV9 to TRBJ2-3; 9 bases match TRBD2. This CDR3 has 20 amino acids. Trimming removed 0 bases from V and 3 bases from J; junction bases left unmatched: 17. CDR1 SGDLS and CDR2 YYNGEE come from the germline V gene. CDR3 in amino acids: CASSVAVEGEVAGETDTQYF. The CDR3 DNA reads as TGTGCCAGCAGCGTAGCCGTGGAAGGGGAAGTAGCGGGAGAGACAGATACGCAGTATTTT. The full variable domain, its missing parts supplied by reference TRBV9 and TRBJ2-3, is DSGVTQTPKHLITATGQRVTLRCSPRSGDLSVYWYQQSLDQGLQFLIQYYNGEERAKGNILERFSAQQFPDLHSELNLSSLELGDSALYFCASSVAVEGEVAGETDTQYFGPGTRLTVL.

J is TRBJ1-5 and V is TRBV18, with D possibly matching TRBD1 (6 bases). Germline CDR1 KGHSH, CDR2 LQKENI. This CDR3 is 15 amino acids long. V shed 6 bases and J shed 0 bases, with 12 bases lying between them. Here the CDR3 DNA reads TGTGCCAGCTCGCTGACAGGAGCTAGCAATCAGCCCCAGCATTTT. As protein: CASSLTGASNQPQHF.

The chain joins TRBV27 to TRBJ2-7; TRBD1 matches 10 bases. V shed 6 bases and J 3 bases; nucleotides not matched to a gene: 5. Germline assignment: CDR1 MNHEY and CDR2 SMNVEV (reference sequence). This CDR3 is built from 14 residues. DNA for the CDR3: TGTGCCAGCAGAGCCGGGACAGGGGTCTACGAGCAGTACTTC. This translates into CASRAGTGVYEQYF.

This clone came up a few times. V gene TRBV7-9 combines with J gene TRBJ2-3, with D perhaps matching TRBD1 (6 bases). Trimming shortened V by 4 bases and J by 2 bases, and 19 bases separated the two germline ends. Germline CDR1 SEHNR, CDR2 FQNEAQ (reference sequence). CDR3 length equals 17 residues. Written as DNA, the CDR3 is TGTGCCAGCAGCTCCAGGGGACCAACGGCCGACACAGATACGCAGTATTTT. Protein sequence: CASSSRGPTADTDTQYF. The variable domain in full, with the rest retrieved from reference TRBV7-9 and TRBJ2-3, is DTGVSQNPRHKITKRGQNVTFRCDPISEHNRLYWYRQTLGQGPEFLTYFQNEAQLEKSRLLSDRFSAERPKGSFSTLEIQRTEQGDSAMYLCASSSRGPTADTDTQYFGPGTRLTVL.

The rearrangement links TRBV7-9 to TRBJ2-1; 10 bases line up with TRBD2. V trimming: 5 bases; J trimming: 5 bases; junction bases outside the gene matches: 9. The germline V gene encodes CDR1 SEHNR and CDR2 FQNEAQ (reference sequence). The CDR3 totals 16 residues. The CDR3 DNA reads TGTGCCAGCAGCCGACCACGAGCGGGAGGGGACAATGAGCAGTTCTTC. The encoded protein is CASSRPRAGGDNEQFF.

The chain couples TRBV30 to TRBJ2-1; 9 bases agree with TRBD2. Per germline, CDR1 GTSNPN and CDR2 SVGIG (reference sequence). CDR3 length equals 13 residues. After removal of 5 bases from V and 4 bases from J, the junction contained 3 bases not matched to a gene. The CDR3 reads CAWETSGYNEQFF. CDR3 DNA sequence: TGTGCCTGGGAGACTAGCGGATACAATGAGCAGTTCTTC.

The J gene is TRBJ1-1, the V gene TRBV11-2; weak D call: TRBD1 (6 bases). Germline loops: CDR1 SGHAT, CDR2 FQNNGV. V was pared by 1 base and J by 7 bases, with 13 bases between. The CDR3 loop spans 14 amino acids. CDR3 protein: CASSLAQGIVEAFF. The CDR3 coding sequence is TGTGCCAGCAGCTTAGCACAGGGAATAGTTGAAGCTTTCTTT. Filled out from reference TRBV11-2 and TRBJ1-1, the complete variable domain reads EAGVAQSPRYKIIEKRQSVAFWCNPISGHATLYWYQQILGQGPKLLIQFQNNGVVDDSQLPKDRFSAERLKGVDSTLKIQPAKLEDSAVYLCASSLAQGIVEAFFGQGTRLTVV.

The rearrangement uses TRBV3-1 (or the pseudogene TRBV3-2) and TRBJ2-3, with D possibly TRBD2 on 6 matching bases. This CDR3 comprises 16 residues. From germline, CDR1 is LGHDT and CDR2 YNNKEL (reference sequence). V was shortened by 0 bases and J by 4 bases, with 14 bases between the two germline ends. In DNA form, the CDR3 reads TGTGCCAGCAGCCAAGATCTCCGGTGGGAGGCAGATACGCAGTATTTT. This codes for CASSQDLRWEADTQYF.